This T cell receptor beta chain originates from a study of glioma-infiltrating T cells. Study-wide findings and caveats: Gliomas, especially low-grade, showed above-expected tissue-blood divergence; non-neoplastic patients showed below.

TCR alpha and beta CDR3 regions were amplified from RNA using iRepertoire nested multiplex PCR. Input was about 100-450 ng of tissue mRNA or PBMC total RNA. Via MiXCR, TCRdb re-called the multiplex PCR reads, giving one row per CDR3 protein. The repertoire holds about 180,000 distinct CDR3 sequences, with more than 35% as singletons. V lost 5 bases and J lost 4; bases outside the gene matches: 6. The CDR3 covers 14 residues. As for this clonotype: Its antigen remains unknown.

The V and J genes are TRBV12-3 or TRBV12-4 and TRBJ1-1, with TRBD1 identical over 8 bases. Sequencing was done on a sample of glioma tissue, nonneoplastic brain tissue, or PBMCs (not recorded which). This sequence originates from a human donor with low-grade glioma or glioblastoma, undergoing nonglioma brain surgery, or in good health (not recorded which). The CDR3 DNA follows: TGTGCCAGCAGTCCCGGGACAGGCGTCACTGAAGCTTTCTTT. This translates into CASSPGTGVTEAFF.